The 24 T cell receptor beta chains reported below all come from one sample, sequenced in a study of PD-1 blockade in classical Hodgkin lymphoma. As for time point: cycle 4 day 1 (C4D1), after more than five weeks of nivolumab. Each patient's relapse followed autologous stem cell transplantation, and brentuximab vedotin exposure varied. Negative magnetic selection isolated CD4+ T cells from thawed PBMCs. Method: immunoSEQ multiplex PCR; TCRdb's copy keeps in-frame clones and lacks some. The sample lists around 18,000 clones; approximately 70% were seen once. The sequencing used CD4+ T cells from blood, collected before the fourth cycle of nivolumab. These receptors were obtained from a human donor with classical Hodgkin lymphoma.

The chain carries TRBV27 and TRBJ2-4, with D possibly called TRBD1 or TRBD2 (5 bases each). The CDR3 length is 17 residues. Trimming removed 6 bases from V and 0 bases from J, with 18 bases in between. Germline V gene lookup returns CDR1 MNHEY and CDR2 SMNVEV (reference sequence). The CDR3 is CASSLTGTLLAKNIQYF. In DNA form, the CDR3 reads TGTGCCAGCAGCTTAACCGGGACCCTGCTAGCCAAAAACATTCAGTACTTC.

This chain joins TRBV29-1 and TRBJ2-7; the match to TRBD2 covers 12 bases. Germline values: CDR1 SQVTM, CDR2 ANQGSEA. There are 18 residues in the CDR3. The V and J ends lost 4 bases and 0 bases, in that order; junction bases with no gene match: 13. CDR3 DNA sequence: TGCAGCGTTGCGAGGGTGGGACTAGCGGGTTATAGCTCCTACGAGCAGTACTTC. Translated: CSVARVGLAGYSSYEQYF.

This clone was recorded a few times. The rearrangement links TRBV28 to TRBJ1-5; D remains ambiguous. This CDR3 has 14 amino acids. Germline V gene sequence: CDR1 MDHEN, CDR2 SYDVKM. V was shortened by 2 bases and J by 5 bases, with 10 bases between the two germline ends. DNA of the CDR3: TGTGCCAGCAGTTTACTGACGCCCGATCAGCCCCAGCATTTT. Protein sequence: CASSLLTPDQPQHF.

This chain uses TRBV9 with TRBJ1-4; a weak D match, TRBD1 (5 bases). The CDR3 is 14 amino acids. V lost 3 bases, J lost 7 bases, and 13 bases lay in between. Germline V gene data show CDR1 as SGDLS and CDR2 as YYNGEE. This chain's CDR3 is CASSGRDGGEKLFF. As DNA, the CDR3 is TGTGCCAGCAGCGGCCGGGACGGCGGTGAAAAACTGTTTTTT.

The V and J genes are TRBV4-3 and TRBJ2-5, with TRBD1 matching 11 bases. The CDR3 contains 16 residues. V dropped 3 bases and J dropped 4; count of bases not matched to a gene: 7. Germline CDR1 reads LGHNA; CDR2 reads YSLEER. The CDR3 DNA sequence: TGCGCCAGCAGCCAGAGAACGGGACAGGGGGTAGAGACCCAGTACTTC. Encoded protein: CASSQRTGQGVETQYF.

The CDR3 protein is CASSAEIKVGQFF. CDR3 in DNA: TGTGCCAGCTCAGCCGAAATAAAAGTCGGGCAGTTCTTC. V gene TRBV18 combines with J gene TRBJ2-1; no reliable D call. This CDR3 region has 13 residues. Germline lookup yields CDR1 KGHSH and CDR2 LQKENI. Trimming took 5 bases from V and 12 from J, leaving 17 bases between them.

The rearrangement uses TRBV7-2 and TRBJ1-2; D is unresolved. CDR1 and CDR2 (germline): SGHTA, FQGNSA. V lost 6 bases to trimming and J lost 1 base, with 9 bases between them. The CDR3 totals 13 residues. CDR3 nucleotides: TGTGCCAGCAGACTAGGGATTAACTATGGCTACACCTTC. Protein product: CASRLGINYGYTF. The full variable domain, in which reference TRBV7-2 and TRBJ1-2 provide the parts outside the CDR3, is GAGVSQSPSNKVTEKGKDVELRCDPISGHTALYWYRQSLGQGLEFLIYFQGNSAPDKSGLPSDRFSAERTGGSVSTLTIQRTQQEDSAVYLCASRLGINYGYTFGSGTRLTVV.

The DNA of the CDR3 is TGTGCCAGCAGAAGTAGCGGGAGGGCGGTCAATGAGCAGTTCTTC. Translated, it gives CASRSSGRAVNEQFF. V is TRBV28 and J is TRBJ2-1, with 11 bases fitting TRBD2. V shed 6 bases, J shed 6 bases, and the junction held 7 bases outside the gene matches. CDR3 size: 15 residues. Per germline, CDR1 MDHEN and CDR2 SYDVKM. Filled out from reference TRBV28 and TRBJ2-1, the complete variable domain reads DVKVTQSSRYLVKRTGEKVFLECVQDMDHENMFWYRQDPGLGLRLIYFSYDVKMKEKGDIPEGYSVSREKKERFSLILESASTNQTSMYLCASRSSGRAVNEQFFGPGTRLTVL.

The rearrangement uses TRBV2 and TRBJ1-1; D may be TRBD1 (5 bases). This CDR3 has 15 amino acids. Germline CDR1 is SNHLY and CDR2 is FYNNEI. The V end was cut by 7 bases, the J end by 2 bases, with 17 bases between. The CDR3 is CASNRVPTGNTEAFF. In DNA, the CDR3 is TGTGCCAGCAACCGGGTCCCCACAGGAAACACTGAAGCTTTCTTT.

This clone was seen a handful of times. The rearrangement uses TRBV25-1 and TRBJ1-1; D possibly corresponds to TRBD1 (6 bases). The V end lost 3 bases, the J end lost 0 bases, and 8 bases lay between the germline ends. The CDR3 sequence is 14 residues long. Germline-derived CDR1 and CDR2 are MGHDK and SYGVNS. Here the CDR3 DNA reads TGTGCCAGCAGTGAGACAGGTCTGAACACTGAAGCTTTCTTT. This codes for CASSETGLNTEAFF. Using reference TRBV25-1 and TRBJ1-1 for the parts outside the CDR3, the full variable domain is EADIYQTPRYLVIGTGKKITLECSQTMGHDKMYWYQQDPGMELHLIHYSYGVNSTEKGDLSSESTVSRIRTEHFPLTLESARPSHTSQYLCASSETGLNTEAFFGQGTRLTVV.

The CDR3 coding sequence is TGTGCCAGTAGTATAGCCCCCATCCGGGACAGGACCTACAATGAGCAGTTCTTC. Protein sequence: CASSIAPIRDRTYNEQFF. The chain links TRBV19 to TRBJ2-1, with TRBD1 matching 8 bases. The CDR3 length is 18 residues. CDR1 LNHDA and CDR2 SQIVND come from the germline V gene (reference sequence). V gave up 1 base and J gave up 2 bases; unmatched junction bases: 10. The variable domain in full, completed from reference TRBV19 and TRBJ2-1, reads DGGITQSPKYLFRKEGQNVTLSCEQNLNHDAMYWYRQDPGQGLRLIYYSQIVNDFQKGDIAEGYSVSREKKESFPLTVTSAQKNPTAFYLCASSIAPIRDRTYNEQFFGPGTRLTVL.

This sequence joins TRBV5-1 and TRBJ2-1; 14 nucleotides match TRBD2. This CDR3 has 15 residues. CDR1 and CDR2 from the germline V gene are SGHRS and YFSETQ. J gave up 6 bases and V 4 bases, and 3 bases lay outside the gene matches. CDR3 residues: CASSPGTSGSNEQFF. The CDR3 nucleotides read TGCGCCAGCAGCCCTGGGACTAGCGGGAGCAATGAGCAGTTCTTC. The entire variable domain, with the rest obtained from reference TRBV5-1 and TRBJ2-1, is as follows: KAGVTQTPRYLIKTRGQQVTLSCSPISGHRSVSWYQQTPGQGLQFLFEYFSETQRNKGNFPGRFSGRQFSNSRSEMNVSTLELGDSALYLCASSPGTSGSNEQFFGPGTRLTVL.

The rearrangement links TRBV5-5 to TRBJ2-6; D uncertain. V was pared by 5 bases and J by 0 bases, with 15 bases between. The CDR3 has 17 amino acids. In germline, CDR1 is SGHKS, CDR2 YYEKEE (reference sequence). As DNA, the CDR3 is TGTGCCAGCAGGGTCCGCGAGTCTCTCTCTGGGGCCAACGTCCTGACTTTC. Its translation: CASRVRESLSGANVLTF.

The chain couples TRBV28 to TRBJ1-2; the match to TRBD1 covers 7 bases. Germline CDR1 reads MDHEN; CDR2 reads SYDVKM. With 6 bases clipped from V and 3 bases from J, the junction kept 1 base outside the gene matches. The CDR3 has 12 residues. The CDR3 DNA sequence: TGTGCCAGCAGCACAGGGGACTATGGCTACACCTTC. This translates into CASSTGDYGYTF.

The rearrangement joins TRBV18 to TRBJ2-3; D might be TRBD1 (6 bases). Trimming removed 3 bases at V and 4 bases at J, with 11 bases between. This CDR3 is 14 amino acids long. Germline V gene data show CDR1 as KGHSH and CDR2 as LQKENI. The CDR3 coding sequence is TGTGCCAGCTCACCTCTACAGGGACCAGATACGCAGTATTTT. This sequence encodes CASSPLQGPDTQYF.

Judged by abundance, this clone is medium-sized. The gene calls are TRBV18 and TRBJ2-5; D uncertain. This CDR3 has 13 residues. The V end lost 6 bases, the J end lost 1 base, and 9 bases lay between the germline ends. The germline V gene encodes CDR1 KGHSH and CDR2 LQKENI. CDR3 in amino acids: CASSMTLQETQYF. The CDR3 DNA reads as TGTGCCAGCTCCATGACGCTCCAAGAGACCCAGTACTTC.

For this clone: The junction and the germline gene differ at one end; a read error may be behind it. This chain links TRBV30 with TRBJ1-6; unclear D gene. The CDR3 consists of 13 residues. Germline V gives CDR1 GTSNPN, CDR2 SVGIG (reference sequence). CDR3 sequence reads: CAWSLLYNSLLHF. DNA of the CDR3: TGTGCCTGGTCTCTTCTTTATAATTCACTCCTCCACTTT.

The chain combines TRBV12-5 with TRBJ1-2; TRBD1 agrees at 10 bases. J gave up 7 bases and V 1 base, and 15 bases lay outside the gene matches. CDR1 is LGHNT and CDR2 is FRNRAP in the germline V gene. This CDR3 comprises 18 residues. The CDR3 reads CASGLAPTGTGELGGYTF. The CDR3 DNA reads TGTGCTAGTGGTTTGGCCCCAACCGGGACAGGGGAATTGGGTGGCTACACCTTC.

The V and J genes are TRBV10-3 and TRBJ2-7; D remains ambiguous. CDR1 and CDR2 from the germline V gene are ENHRY and SYGVKD. The CDR3 covers 14 residues. V dropped 3 bases and J dropped 0 bases, with 9 bases sitting between them. The CDR3 here is CAISDLQSSYEQYF. The CDR3 DNA is TGTGCCATCAGTGATTTACAGAGCTCCTACGAGCAGTACTTC.

This chain uses TRBV28 with TRBJ1-1; TRBD1 might be the D (5 bases). The CDR3 extends over 11 amino acids. Trimming removed 3 bases from V and 11 bases from J, with 10 bases in between. The V gene's germline CDR1 is MDHEN and CDR2 SYDVKM. The CDR3 DNA reads as TGTGCCAGCAGTTTCCGGGGGGGGGCTTTCTTT. Translating it yields CASSFRGGAFF.

In this sample, this clone turned up once. The V call is TRBV4-3, the J call TRBJ2-1, with TRBD2 matching 8 bases. V shed 4 bases, J shed 1 base, and the junction held 3 bases outside the gene matches. Germline values: CDR1 LGHNA, CDR2 YSLEER. This CDR3 comprises 15 residues. CDR3 residues: CASSPGGRSYNEQFF. The CDR3 coding sequence is TGCGCCAGCAGCCCTGGCGGGAGGTCCTACAATGAGCAGTTCTTC.

The rearrangement joins TRBV5-5 to TRBJ2-1; D remains ambiguous. Trimming removed 0 bases from V and 2 bases from J, with 9 bases in between. Germline CDR1 SGHKS, CDR2 YYEKEE (reference sequence). This CDR3 comprises 15 residues. CDR3 amino acids: CASSLGPAAYNEQFF. The CDR3 DNA follows: TGTGCCAGCAGCTTGGGCCCGGCGGCCTACAATGAGCAGTTCTTC.

This sequence joins TRBV4-3 and TRBJ2-3; possibly TRBD2 for D (5 bases). The CDR3 sequence is 22 residues long. The V gene lost 1 base and the J gene lost 0 bases, with 29 bases spanning the gap. Germline V CDR1 and CDR2: LGHNA, YSLEER. CDR3 in amino acids: CASSQARARVGLRPPSTDTQYF. The CDR3 DNA reads TGCGCCAGCAGCCAAGCTCGCGCAAGGGTTGGACTTAGACCACCAAGCACAGATACGCAGTATTTT.

This clone was counted only a few times. V and J are TRBV7-3 and TRBJ2-5; 7 positions agree with TRBD2. With 1 base clipped from V and 2 bases from J, the junction kept 4 bases outside the gene matches. In germline, CDR1 is SGHTA, CDR2 FQGTGA. The length of the CDR3 is 15 residues. The CDR3 sequence is CASSLMGGLQETQYF. The CDR3 DNA sequence: TGTGCCAGCAGCTTAATGGGGGGACTACAAGAGACCCAGTACTTC.